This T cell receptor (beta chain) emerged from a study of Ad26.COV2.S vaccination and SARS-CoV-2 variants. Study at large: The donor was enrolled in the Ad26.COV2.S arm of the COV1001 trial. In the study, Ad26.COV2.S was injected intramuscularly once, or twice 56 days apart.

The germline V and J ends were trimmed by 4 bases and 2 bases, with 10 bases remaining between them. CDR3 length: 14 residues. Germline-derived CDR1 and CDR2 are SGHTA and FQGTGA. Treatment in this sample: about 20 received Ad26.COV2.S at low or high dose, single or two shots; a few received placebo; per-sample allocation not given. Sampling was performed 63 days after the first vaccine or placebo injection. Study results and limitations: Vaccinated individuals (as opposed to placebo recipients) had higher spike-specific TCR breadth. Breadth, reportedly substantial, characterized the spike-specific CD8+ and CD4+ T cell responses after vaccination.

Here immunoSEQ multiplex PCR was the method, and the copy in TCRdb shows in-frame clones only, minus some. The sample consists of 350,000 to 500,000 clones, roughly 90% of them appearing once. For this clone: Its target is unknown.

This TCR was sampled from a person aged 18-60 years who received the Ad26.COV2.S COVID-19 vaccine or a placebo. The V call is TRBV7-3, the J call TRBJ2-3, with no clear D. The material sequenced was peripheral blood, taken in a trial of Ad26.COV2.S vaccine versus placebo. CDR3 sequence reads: CASSSAPFTDTQYF. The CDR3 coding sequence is TGTGCCAGCAGCTCCGCCCCCTTCACAGATACGCAGTATTTT.